The rows below give T cell receptor beta chains drawn from one sample of a study of vaccination and CD4 T cells after COVID-19. TCRdb re-analysed the PCR reads in MiXCR, keeping a single row per CDR3 protein. This table holds some 6,000 distinct CDR3 sequences, 25% to 35% found once. Antigens of these TCRs are unknown. The source was CD4+ T cells from blood, cultured in vitro, collected after SARS-CoV-2 vaccination. These TCRs come from a human donor who had recovered from COVID-19. The CDR3 runs from the conserved cysteine through the conserved F or W. The order of the fields is V gene, D gene, clone size, J gene, CDR3 DNA, CDR3 protein. D genes are given only for firm matches. Clone size is stated in some rows and not others, as once, few, many or a class when expanded.

TRBV15,TRBD1,NA,TRBJ1-1,TGTGCCACCAGCAGAGCCGGGACAGGGGGAACTGAAGCTTTCTTT,CATSRAGTGGTEAFF
TRBV6-1,NA,few,TRBJ2-3,TGTGCCAGCAGTGCCACTCTAACCGGGCCCCCAGATACGCAGTATTTT,CASSATLTGPPDTQYF
TRBV20-1,NA,NA,TRBJ1-5,TGCAGTGCTAGGTCGTCAGTTAATAGCAATCAGCCCCAGCATTTT,CSARSSVNSNQPQHF
TRBV4-1,TRBD2,NA,TRBJ2-5,TGCGCCAGCAGCCAAGGGACTAGCGGGGGCCGGAGAGAGACCCAGTACTTC,CASSQGTSGGRRETQYF
TRBV12-3/TRBV12-4,TRBD1,NA,TRBJ2-1,TGTGCCAGCAGGCCCGACAGGGTGTCCTACAATGAGCAGTTCTTC,CASRPDRVSYNEQFF
TRBV19,NA,NA,TRBJ1-5,TGTGCCAGTAGTATCCCTATCGGGGGGCGCACTCAGCCCCAGCATTTT,CASSIPIGGRTQPQHF
TRBV5-1,NA,NA,TRBJ2-5,TGCGCCAGCACCCTGGGGCAGAAAGAGACCCAGTACTTC,CASTLGQKETQYF
TRBV6-1,TRBD1,NA,TRBJ2-1,TGTGCCGTCGGACAGGGTTATAATGAGCAGTTCTTC,CAVGQGYNEQFF
TRBV7-8,NA,NA,TRBJ1-2,TGTGCCAGCAGCCCTTCTGCTAACTATGGCTACACCTTC,CASSPSANYGYTF
TRBV29-1,NA,NA,TRBJ1-1,TGCAGCGGGTTAGGCAGGGGCACTGAAGCTTTCTTT,CSGLGRGTEAFF
TRBV5-6,NA,NA,TRBJ1-2,TGTGCCAGCAGCTTGTGGCGGACAGCCCGAGACTATGGCTACACCTTC,CASSLWRTARDYGYTF
TRBV6-4,TRBD1,NA,TRBJ1-5,TGTGCCAGCAGTGACGTGCCACAGGGGGAGAGTCAGCCCCAGCATTTT,CASSDVPQGESQPQHF
TRBV20-1,TRBD2,medium-sized,TRBJ2-5,TGCAGTGCCCGACGACTAGCGGGGGGGACACAAGAGACCCAGTACTTC,CSARRLAGGTQETQYF
TRBV6-5,NA,NA,TRBJ2-7,TGTGCCAGCAGTTACGAGGTGGGCTCGTACGAGCAGTACTTC,CASSYEVGSYEQYF
TRBV10-3,NA,NA,TRBJ2-7,TGTGCCATCAGGGGGGGAGGCAGCTCCTACGAGCAGTACTTC,CAIRGGGSSYEQYF
TRBV27,TRBD1,few,TRBJ2-5,TGTGCCAGCAGTGTGACAGGGATATTTGGGGAGACCCAGTACTTC,CASSVTGIFGETQYF